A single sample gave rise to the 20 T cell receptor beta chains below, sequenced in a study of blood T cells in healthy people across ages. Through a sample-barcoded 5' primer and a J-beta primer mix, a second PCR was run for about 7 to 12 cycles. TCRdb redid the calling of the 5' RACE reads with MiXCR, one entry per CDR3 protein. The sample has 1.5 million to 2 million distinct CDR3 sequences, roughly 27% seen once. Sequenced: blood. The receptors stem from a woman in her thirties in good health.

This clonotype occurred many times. The CDR3 loop is CASSVGLAGENEQFF. CDR3 coding DNA: TGTGCCAGCAGCGTGGGACTAGCGGGGGAGAATGAGCAGTTCTTC. This chain links TRBV9 with TRBJ2-1; 14 nucleotides match TRBD2. The CDR3 loop spans 15 amino acids. Germline CDR1 reads SGDLS; CDR2 reads YYNGEE. V dropped 2 bases and J dropped 7; count of bases not matched to a gene: 2.

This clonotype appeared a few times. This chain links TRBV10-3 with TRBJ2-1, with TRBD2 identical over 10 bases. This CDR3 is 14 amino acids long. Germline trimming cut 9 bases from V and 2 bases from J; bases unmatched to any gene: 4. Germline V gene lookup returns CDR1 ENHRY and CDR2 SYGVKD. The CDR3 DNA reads TGTGCCATAGCAACTAGCGGGGCCTACAATGAGCAGTTCTTC. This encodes CAIATSGAYNEQFF.

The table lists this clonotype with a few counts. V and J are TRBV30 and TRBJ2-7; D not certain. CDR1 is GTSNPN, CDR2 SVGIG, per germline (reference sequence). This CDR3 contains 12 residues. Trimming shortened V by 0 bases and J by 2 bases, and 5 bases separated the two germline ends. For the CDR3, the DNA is TGTGCCTGGAGTGTATTGGCCTACGAGCAGTACTTC. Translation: CAWSVLAYEQYF.

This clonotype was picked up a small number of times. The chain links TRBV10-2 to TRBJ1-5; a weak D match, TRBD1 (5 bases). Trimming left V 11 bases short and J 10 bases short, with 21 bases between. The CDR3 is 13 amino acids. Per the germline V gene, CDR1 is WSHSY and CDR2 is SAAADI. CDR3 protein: CADYGEWGKPQHF. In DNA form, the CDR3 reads TGCGCCGACTATGGGGAATGGGGGAAACCCCAGCATTTT.

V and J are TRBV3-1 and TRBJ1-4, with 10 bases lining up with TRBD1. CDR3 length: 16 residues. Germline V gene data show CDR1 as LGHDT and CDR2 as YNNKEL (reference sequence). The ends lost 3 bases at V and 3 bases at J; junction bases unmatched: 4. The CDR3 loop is CASSHRDRGANEKLFF. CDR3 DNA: TGTGCCAGCAGCCACCGGGACAGGGGAGCTAATGAAAAACTGTTTTTT.

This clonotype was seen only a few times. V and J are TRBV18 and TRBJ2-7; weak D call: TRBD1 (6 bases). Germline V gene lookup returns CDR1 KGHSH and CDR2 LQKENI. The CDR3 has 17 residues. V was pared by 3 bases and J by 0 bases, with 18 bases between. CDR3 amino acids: CASSPRPGHEFSYEQYF. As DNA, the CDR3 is TGTGCCAGCTCACCCCGACCGGGACACGAGTTCTCCTACGAGCAGTACTTC.

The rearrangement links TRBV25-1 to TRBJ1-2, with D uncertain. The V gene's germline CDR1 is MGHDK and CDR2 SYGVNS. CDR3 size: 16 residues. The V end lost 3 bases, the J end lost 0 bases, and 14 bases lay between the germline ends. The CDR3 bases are TGTGCCAGCAGTGATATGGGGAACCCAGCTAACTATGGCTACACCTTC. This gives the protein CASSDMGNPANYGYTF.

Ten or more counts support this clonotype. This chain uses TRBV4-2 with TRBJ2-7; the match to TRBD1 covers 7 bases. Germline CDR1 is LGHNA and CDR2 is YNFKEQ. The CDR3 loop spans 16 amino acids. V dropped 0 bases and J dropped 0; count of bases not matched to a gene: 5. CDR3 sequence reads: CASSQESGTASYEQYF. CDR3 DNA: TGTGCCAGCAGCCAAGAATCCGGGACAGCCTCCTACGAGCAGTACTTC.

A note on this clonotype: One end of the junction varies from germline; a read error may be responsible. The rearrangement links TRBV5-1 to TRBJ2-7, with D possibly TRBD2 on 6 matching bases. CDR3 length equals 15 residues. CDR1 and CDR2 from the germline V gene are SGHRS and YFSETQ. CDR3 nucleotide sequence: TGCGCCAGCAGCTTGACGGGAGAGCAAACGGGAGAGCAGCACTTC. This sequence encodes CASSLTGEQTGEQHF.

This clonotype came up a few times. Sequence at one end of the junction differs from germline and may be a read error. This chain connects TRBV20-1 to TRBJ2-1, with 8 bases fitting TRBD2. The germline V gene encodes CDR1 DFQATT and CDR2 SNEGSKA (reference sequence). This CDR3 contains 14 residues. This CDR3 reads CSAITGLGYNERFF. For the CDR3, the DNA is TGCAGTGCTATTACGGGACTAGGCTACAATGAGCGGTTCTTC.

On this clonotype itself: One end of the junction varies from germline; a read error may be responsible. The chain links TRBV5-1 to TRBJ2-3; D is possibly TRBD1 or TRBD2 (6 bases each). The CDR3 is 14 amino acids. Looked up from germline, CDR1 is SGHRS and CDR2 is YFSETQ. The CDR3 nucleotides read TGCGCCAGCAGGTTGGGGGGCAGGTCAGATACGCAGTATTTT. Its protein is CASRLGGRSDTQYF.

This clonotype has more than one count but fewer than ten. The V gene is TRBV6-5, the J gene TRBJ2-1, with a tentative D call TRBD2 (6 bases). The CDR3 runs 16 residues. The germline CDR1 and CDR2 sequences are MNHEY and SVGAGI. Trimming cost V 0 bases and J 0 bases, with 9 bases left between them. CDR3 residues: CASSYSLADSYNEQFF. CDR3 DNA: TGTGCCAGCAGTTACTCACTAGCAGACTCCTACAATGAGCAGTTCTTC.

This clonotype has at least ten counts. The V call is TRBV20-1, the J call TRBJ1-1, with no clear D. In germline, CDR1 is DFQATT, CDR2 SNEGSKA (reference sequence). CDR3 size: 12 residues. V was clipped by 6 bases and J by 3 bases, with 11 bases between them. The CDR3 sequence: CSARTRDTEAFF. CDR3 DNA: TGCAGTGCCAGAACGAGGGACACTGAAGCTTTCTTT.

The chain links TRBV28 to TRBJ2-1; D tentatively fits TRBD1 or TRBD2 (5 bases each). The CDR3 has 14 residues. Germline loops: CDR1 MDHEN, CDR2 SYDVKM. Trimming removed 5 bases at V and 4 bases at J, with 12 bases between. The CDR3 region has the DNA TGTGCCAGCAGTCTGGGGGAACAGTACAATGAGCAGTTCTTC. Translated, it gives CASSLGEQYNEQFF.

CDR3 amino acids: CASSQPGTSGRARQFF. The CDR3 DNA is TGTGCCAGCAGCCAACCCGGGACTAGCGGGAGGGCAAGGCAGTTCTTC. This rearrangement joins TRBV3-1 to TRBJ2-1; 16 bases fit TRBD2. Germline-derived CDR1 and CDR2 are LGHDT and YNNKEL (reference sequence). The CDR3 runs 16 residues. V gave up 2 bases and J gave up 12 bases; unmatched junction bases: 7.

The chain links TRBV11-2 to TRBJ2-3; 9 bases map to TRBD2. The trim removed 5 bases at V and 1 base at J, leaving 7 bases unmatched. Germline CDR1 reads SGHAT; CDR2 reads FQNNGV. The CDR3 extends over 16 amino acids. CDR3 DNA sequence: TGTGCCAGCAGCGACTACTTAGCGGGGGGCACAGATACGCAGTATTTT. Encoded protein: CASSDYLAGGTDTQYF.

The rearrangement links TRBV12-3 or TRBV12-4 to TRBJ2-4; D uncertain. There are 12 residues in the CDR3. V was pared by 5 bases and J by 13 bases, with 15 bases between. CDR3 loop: CASSPELLGQYF. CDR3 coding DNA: TGTGCCAGCAGTCCTGAATTACTTGGGCAGTACTTC.

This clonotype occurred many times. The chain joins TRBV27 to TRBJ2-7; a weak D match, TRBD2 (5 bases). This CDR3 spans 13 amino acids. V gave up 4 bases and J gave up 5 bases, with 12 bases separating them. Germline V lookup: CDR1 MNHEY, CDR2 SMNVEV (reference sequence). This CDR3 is CASSYGLGDEQYF. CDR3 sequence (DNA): TGTGCCAGCAGTTACGGCCTCGGGGACGAGCAGTACTTC.

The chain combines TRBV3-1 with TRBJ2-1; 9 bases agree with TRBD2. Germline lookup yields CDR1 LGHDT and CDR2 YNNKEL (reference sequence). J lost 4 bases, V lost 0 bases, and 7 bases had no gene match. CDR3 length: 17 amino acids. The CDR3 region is CASSQDLGLAGYNEQFF. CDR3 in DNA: TGTGCCAGCAGCCAAGATCTCGGCCTAGCGGGGTACAATGAGCAGTTCTTC.

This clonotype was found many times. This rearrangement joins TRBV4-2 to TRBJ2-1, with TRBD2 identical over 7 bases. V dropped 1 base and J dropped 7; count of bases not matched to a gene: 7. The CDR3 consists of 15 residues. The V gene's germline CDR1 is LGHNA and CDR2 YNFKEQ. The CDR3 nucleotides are TGTGCCAGCAGCCAAGGGACGGGGGGAGAAAATGAGCAGTTCTTC. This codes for CASSQGTGGENEQFF.